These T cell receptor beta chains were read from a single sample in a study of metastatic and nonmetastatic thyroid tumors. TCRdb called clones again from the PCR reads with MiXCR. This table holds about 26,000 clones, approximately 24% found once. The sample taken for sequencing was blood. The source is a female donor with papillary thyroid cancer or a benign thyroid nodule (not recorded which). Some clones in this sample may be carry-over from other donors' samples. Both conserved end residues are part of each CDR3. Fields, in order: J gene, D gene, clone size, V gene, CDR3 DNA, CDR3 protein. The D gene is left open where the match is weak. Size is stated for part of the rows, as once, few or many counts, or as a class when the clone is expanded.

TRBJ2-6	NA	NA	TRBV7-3	TGTGCCAGCAGCTTAAACAGCCGTTGCTCTGGGGCCAACTTCCTGACTTTC	CASSLNSRCSGANFLTF
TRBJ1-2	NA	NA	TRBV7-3	TGTGCCAGCAGCTCTTCTACCGGCTATGGCTACACCTTC	CASSSSTGYGYTF
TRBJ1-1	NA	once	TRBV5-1	TGCGCCAGCAGCTCAGGGGCAACTGAAGCTTTCTTT	CASSSGATEAFF
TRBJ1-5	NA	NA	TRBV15	TGTTCCACCAGCAGTGAGGCGGATCCCCAGCATTTT	CSTSSEADPQHF
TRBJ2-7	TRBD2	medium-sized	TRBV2	TGTGCCAGCAGTTCAAGCGGGAGATACGAGCAGTACTTC	CASSSSGRYEQYF
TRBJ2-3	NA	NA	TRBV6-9	TGTGCCAGCAGTTATCACAGCACAGATACGCAGTATTTT	CASSYHSTDTQYF
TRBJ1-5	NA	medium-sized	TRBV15	TGTGCCACCAGCAGAGACAATCAGCCCCAGCATTTT	CATSRDNQPQHF
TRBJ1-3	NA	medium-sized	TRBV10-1	TGCGCCAGCAGCCCGAGCATATCAGCGGGAAACACCATATATTTT	CASSPSISAGNTIYF
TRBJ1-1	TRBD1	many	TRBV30	TGTGGGGGGCAGACAGGGGTAGGCACTGAAGCTTTCTTT	CGGQTGVGTEAFF
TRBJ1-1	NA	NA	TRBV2	TGTGCCATCAGTGATAGACAGGCTAACACTGAAGCTTTCTTT	CAISDRQANTEAFF
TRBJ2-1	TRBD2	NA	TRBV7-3	TGTGCCAGCAGCTTAATGACTAGCGGAGGCTCCTACAATGAGCAGTTCTTC	CASSLMTSGGSYNEQFF
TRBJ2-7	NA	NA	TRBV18	TGTGCCAGCTCACCACCGTCTAAACCGGGCGAGCAGTACTTC	CASSPPSKPGEQYF
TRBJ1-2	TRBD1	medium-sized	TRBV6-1	TGTGCCAGCAGTTTAATTGGGACAGGGGTCTATGGCTACACCTTC	CASSLIGTGVYGYTF
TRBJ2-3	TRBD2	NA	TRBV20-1	TGCAGTGCTCGGGGGACTAGCGGGTGGGGCGATACGCAGTATTTT	CSARGTSGWGDTQYF
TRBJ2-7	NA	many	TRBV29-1	TGCAGCGTTGCACAATCCTACGAGCAGTACTTC	CSVAQSYEQYF
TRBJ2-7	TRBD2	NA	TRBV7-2	TGTGCCAGCAGCTTAGGTACTAGCGGGACCTACGAGCAGTACTTC	CASSLGTSGTYEQYF
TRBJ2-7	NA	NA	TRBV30	TGTGCCTGCCCCACGGGGAGGCCCACTTACGAGCAGTACTTC	CACPTGRPTYEQYF
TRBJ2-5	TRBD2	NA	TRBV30	TGTGCCTGGCCCACGGGACTAGCGGGAGGAATTCAAGAGACCCAGTACTTC	CAWPTGLAGGIQETQYF
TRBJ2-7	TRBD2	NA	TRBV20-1	TGCAGTGCTCTTACTAGCGGGAGAATCGACGAGCAGTACTTC	CSALTSGRIDEQYF
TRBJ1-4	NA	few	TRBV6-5	TGTGCCAGTAGTTATTTGGGGGAAGAACTGTTTTTT	CASSYLGEELFF
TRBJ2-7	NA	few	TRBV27	TGTGCCAGCAGTTTGGGACTTTACTACGAGCAGTACTTC	CASSLGLYYEQYF
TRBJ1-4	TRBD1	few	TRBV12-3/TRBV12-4	TGTGCCAACAGTCTACGACAGGGTTTTGGTGAAAAACTGTTTTTT	CANSLRQGFGEKLFF
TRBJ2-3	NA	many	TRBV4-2	TGTGCCAGCAGCCTGAGGGCCGGGACGGGCACAGATACGCAGTATTTT	CASSLRAGTGTDTQYF
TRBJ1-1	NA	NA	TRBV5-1	TGCGCCAGCAGTCCGACAGTCTTT	CASSPTVF
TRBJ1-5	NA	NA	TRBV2	TGTGCCAGCAAGATCCAAGGTGGGCCCCAGCATTTT	CASKIQGGPQHF
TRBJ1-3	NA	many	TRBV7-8	TGTGCCAGCAGCTTAGAGGGAAAAGCAAACACCATATATTTT	CASSLEGKANTIYF
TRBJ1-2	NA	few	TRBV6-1	TGCGCCAGCATTGAGTCGTGGTCCTATGGCTACACCTTC	CASIESWSYGYTF
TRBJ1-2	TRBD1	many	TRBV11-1	TGTGCCAGCAGCTTCCCCCCGGGACAGGGCACCAACTATGGCTACACCTTC	CASSFPPGQGTNYGYTF
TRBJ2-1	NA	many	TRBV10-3	TGTGCCACCCTACAGGGGAGCTGGGGAGGCAATGAGCAGTTCTTC	CATLQGSWGGNEQFF
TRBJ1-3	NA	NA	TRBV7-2	TGTGCCAGCAACCCCTTGGGTGGAAACACCATATATTTT	CASNPLGGNTIYF
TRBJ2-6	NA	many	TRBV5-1	TGCGCCAGCAGCTTGAGGCCACCGTTATATGGGGCCAACGTCCTGACTTTC	CASSLRPPLYGANVLTF
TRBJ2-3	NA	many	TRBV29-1	TGCAGCGTTGACAGGGAGGAAGATACGCAGTATTTT	CSVDREEDTQYF
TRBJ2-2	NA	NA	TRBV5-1	TGCGCCAGCAGCTTCACCGATAACACCGGGGAGCTGTTTTTT	CASSFTDNTGELFF
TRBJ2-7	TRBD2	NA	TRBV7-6	TGTGCCAGCAGCGCCGGGACTAGCGGAACTTACGAGCAGTACTTC	CASSAGTSGTYEQYF
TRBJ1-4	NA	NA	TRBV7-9	TGTGCCAGCAGCTTACCCGACAGGTCGGGACTAAATGAAAAACTGTTTTTT	CASSLPDRSGLNEKLFF
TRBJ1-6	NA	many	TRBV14	TGTGCCAGCAGCCTGAACAGATTCAATTCACCCCTCCACTTT	CASSLNRFNSPLHF
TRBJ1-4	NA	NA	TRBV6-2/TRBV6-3	TGTGCCAGCAGTCCTCCGGGGACGGGTAATGAAAAACTGTTTTTT	CASSPPGTGNEKLFF
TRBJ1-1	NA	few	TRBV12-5	TGTGCTAGTGGTTCGAGGGCGGTACATCTGAACACTGAAGCTTTCTTT	CASGSRAVHLNTEAFF
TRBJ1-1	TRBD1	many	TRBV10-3	TGTGCCATCAGTGCCGACAGGGGCGACACTGAAGCTTTCTTT	CAISADRGDTEAFF